This record concerns one T cell receptor (beta chain) sequence. Other DNA sequences in this sample translate to the same CDR3. The source of the sample is a study of blood T cell repertoires in COVID-19. Whole-study context: From the United States, Italy and Spain came samples of acute and convalescent COVID-19.

TCRdb keeps only in-frame clones here, not all; method: immunoSEQ multiplex PCR. Among roughly 250,000 clones listed, about 88% were seen once. Between the trimmed V and J ends, which lost 0 bases and 4 bases, there was a span of 4 bases. CDR3 length equals 12 residues. Germline assignment: CDR1 SGHDT and CDR2 YYEEEE. The gene calls are TRBV5-6 and TRBJ1-2; D is unresolved. The receptor was derived from a woman aged 45-65 years who had recovered from COVID-19. The sequenced sample consisted of PBMCs or T cells enriched from blood (not recorded which). The CDR3, as DNA: TGTGCCAGCAGCTTGGCGGGCTATGGCTACACCTTC. It codes for CASSLAGYGYTF.